These 28 T cell receptor beta chains came from one sample sequenced in a study of tumor-infiltrating lymphocytes in primary liver carcinoma. Co-extraction of RNA and DNA was performed on 20-30 mg of unsorted bulk tissue. A constant-region primer primed TCR beta cDNA synthesis from about 0.55 ug of total RNA. Amplification in three nested multiplex PCR rounds with slightly modified ARM-PCR gave rise to TCR beta libraries. A C-beta reverse primer was combined with TRBV1-TRBV30 forward primers in the first two PCR rounds, and each round had around 11 cycles. TCRdb ran MiXCR on the multiplex PCR reads and lists one entry per CDR3 protein. The sample records 95,000 to 100,000 distinct CDR3 sequences, about 67% being singletons. The specimen sequenced was liver tumor tissue from sampling region 2. Subset here: tumor region T2, inferior pole. The receptors shown here come from an older woman with primary liver carcinoma and hepatitis B virus infection.

About this clonotype: A much larger clone lies a single base off, so this may be a read error. The CDR3 does not close with the conserved phenylalanine or tryptophan, likely indicating a read error. This chain joins TRBV30 and TRBJ1-2, with D maybe TRBD1 (5 bases). This CDR3 is built from 13 residues. The germline V gene has CDR1 GTSNPN and CDR2 SVGIG (reference sequence). Trimming stripped 1 base from V and 5 bases from J, with 11 bases between. As DNA, the CDR3 is TGTGCCTGGAGTGACCAGGGAGGGTATGGCTACACCTCC. Residues: CAWSDQGGYGYTS.

To note about this clonotype: At one end the junction does not follow the germline gene, possibly because of a read error. This chain joins TRBV6-6 and TRBJ1-1, with D uncertain. The CDR3 has 13 residues. CDR1 and CDR2 (germline): MNHNY, SVGAGI (reference sequence). CDR3 DNA sequence: TGTGCCAGCAGCGATACCCAATACACTGAAGTTTTCTTT. Residues: CASSDTQYTEVFF.

Note on this clonotype: The junction and the germline gene differ at one end; a read error may be behind it. The chain employs TRBV5-5 and TRBJ2-5, with TRBD2 as a possible D gene (5 bases). The length of the CDR3 is 15 residues. Per germline, CDR1 SGHKS and CDR2 YYEKEE (reference sequence). CDR3 nucleotide sequence: TGTGGCAGCAGCTTTGGACTCATGAATCAAGAGACCCAATACTTC. As protein: CGSSFGLMNQETQYF.

This clonotype was seen at least ten times. V gene TRBV28 combines with J gene TRBJ1-5; D call uncertain. The CDR3 totals 14 residues. V lost 1 base to trimming and J lost 6 bases, with 10 bases between them. The germline V gene has CDR1 MDHEN and CDR2 SYDVKM. CDR3 DNA: TGTGCCAGCAGTTTATACGGGGAAGGTCAGCCCCAGCATTTT. This translates into CASSLYGEGQPQHF.

Concerning this clonotype itself: One junction end disagrees with the germline gene, perhaps due to a read error. The genes are TRBV5-4 and TRBJ2-5, with D possibly being TRBD2 (5 bases). CDR3 size: 14 residues. CDR1 is SGHNT, CDR2 YYREEE, per germline (reference sequence). Here the CDR3 reads CGSSWQEEEETQYF. CDR3 nucleotides: TGTGGCAGCAGCTGGCAGGAGGAGGAAGAGACCCAGTACTTC.

This clonotype has at least ten counts. This chain uses TRBV4-1 with TRBJ2-2, with 7 positions matching TRBD1. CDR3 size: 16 residues. The V gene's germline CDR1 is MGHRA and CDR2 YSYEKL. V shed 10 bases, J shed 0 bases, and the junction held 11 bases outside the gene matches. This CDR3 reads CATSDEGAANTGELFF. CDR3 DNA sequence: TGCGCCACCAGTGATGAGGGGGCGGCGAACACCGGGGAGCTGTTTTTT.

A word on this clonotype: One end of the junction does not line up with germline, which may come from a read error. This sequence joins TRBV6-1 and TRBJ1-5; D is perhaps TRBD1 (5 bases). The CDR3 spans 16 residues. Germline V CDR1 and CDR2: MNHNS, SASEGT. CDR3 sequence reads: CASGDRGHFSNQPQHF. Written as DNA, the CDR3 is TGTGCCAGCGGTGACCGTGGACATTTTAGCAATCAGCCCCAGCATTTT.

This clonotype has just one count. This could be a read error, since a much larger clone is one nucleotide away. The genes are TRBV29-1 and TRBJ2-1; D not certain. Germline V gives CDR1 SQVTM, CDR2 ANQGSEA. The CDR3 is 12 residues long. This chain's CDR3 is CNVRLTNSEQFF. As DNA, the CDR3 is TGCAACGTTAGACTTACGAACAGTGAGCAGTTCTTC.

The rearrangement joins TRBV7-6 to TRBJ2-3; the D gene is possibly TRBD2 (5 bases). The CDR3 totals 15 residues. The V and J ends lost 2 bases and 4 bases respectively, with 13 bases between them. The germline V gene has CDR1 SGHVS and CDR2 FNYEAQ. CDR3 nucleotides: TGTGCCAGCAGCTTAAGGGAGAACCCACCAGATACGCAGTATTTT. Translating gives CASSLRENPPDTQYF.

To note about this clonotype: The germline gene is not matched at one end of the junction; a read error may be the cause. The rearrangement joins TRBV6-6 to TRBJ1-2; unclear D gene. Germline V gene data show CDR1 as MNHNY and CDR2 as SVGAGI (reference sequence). CDR3 length: 13 amino acids. The CDR3 is CANSMDPIYGYTF. DNA for the CDR3: TGTGCCAACAGTATGGACCCTATCTATGGCTACACCTTC.

The chain uses TRBV11-3 and TRBJ2-7; D might be TRBD2 (5 bases). Deletions cut 5 bases from V and 3 bases from J, with 17 bases between. Germline V lookup: CDR1 SGHNT, CDR2 YENEEA. The CDR3 sequence is 15 residues long. DNA of the CDR3: TGTGCCAGCAGCCCCCGGCTCGAGGGAGTCTACGAGCAGTACTTC. Its translation is CASSPRLEGVYEQYF.

This clonotype was observed a few times. A much larger clone sits a single nucleotide away, making a read error possible. This rearrangement joins TRBV5-1 to TRBJ2-7, with 16 bases aligning to TRBD2. This CDR3 region has 17 residues. Germline trimming cut 4 bases from V and 3 bases from J; bases unmatched to any gene: 7. Per the germline V gene, CDR1 is SGHRS and CDR2 is YFSETQ. The chain's CDR3 is CASSDGTSGGVVYEQYF. For the CDR3, the DNA is TGCGCCAGCAGCGACGGGACTAGCGGGGGGGTAGTCTACGAGCAGTACTTC.

To note about this clonotype: This clone may be a read error of a much larger clone one base away. The chain employs TRBV6-6 and TRBJ1-4; the D gene is possibly TRBD1 (5 bases). CDR1 and CDR2 from the germline V gene are MNHNY and SVGAGI (reference sequence). CDR3 length: 15 residues. The V and J ends lost 8 bases and 0 bases respectively, with 13 bases between them. In DNA, the CDR3 is TGTGCCAGCCGACCCTGGGGGACAACTAATGAAAAACTGTTTTTT. It translates to CASRPWGTTNEKLFF.

The J gene is TRBJ2-5, the V gene TRBV5-1; 7 positions agree with TRBD2. Germline loops: CDR1 SGHRS, CDR2 YFSETQ. V gave up 0 bases and J gave up 1 base; unmatched junction bases: 6. CDR3 length equals 16 residues. CDR3 sequence reads: CASSLGAAGPQETQYF. Written as DNA, the CDR3 is TGCGCCAGCAGCTTGGGCGCAGCGGGACCCCAAGAGACCCAGTACTTC.

Regarding this clonotype: This could be a read error, since a much larger clone is one nucleotide away. The chain links TRBV6-5 to TRBJ2-7, with 12 bases aligning to TRBD1. Germline CDR1 and CDR2: MNHEY and SVGAGI. The CDR3 runs to 15 residues. CDR3 sequence (DNA): TGTGCCAGCAGGTTCACCGGGACAGGGGGCTTCGAGCAGTGCTTC. Protein product: CASRFTGTGGFEQCF.

As concerns this clonotype: This may stem from a read error, because a much larger clone lies one nucleotide away. The chain couples TRBV19 to TRBJ2-2, with D possibly being TRBD2 (6 bases). CDR3 length: 15 amino acids. Trimming removed 11 bases from V and 2 bases from J, with 18 bases in between. The germline CDR1 and CDR2 sequences are LNHDA and SQIVND (reference sequence). CDR3 in amino acids: CAGRSGDTNTGELFF. The CDR3 region has the DNA TGTGCCGGTCGGTCGGGGGATACAAACACCGGGGAGCTGTTTTTT.

This clonotype occurred once. A much larger clone differs from this one at a single base, so this may be a read error. In DNA form, the CDR3 reads TGTGCCAGCAGTTGGGGTGCGGAAGCTCTCTTT. Protein sequence: CASSWGAEALF. This rearrangement joins TRBV28 to TRBJ1-1; D not resolved. The CDR3 has 11 amino acids. The germline gives CDR1 MDHEN, CDR2 SYDVKM. Variable domain in full (rest from reference TRBV28 and TRBJ1-1): DVKVTQSSRYLVKRTGEKVFLECVQDMDHENMFWYRQDPGLGLRLIYFSYDVKMKEKGDIPEGYSVSREKKERFSLILESASTNQTSMYLCASSWGAEALFGQGTRLTVV.

Concerning this clonotype: At one boundary the junction diverges from the germline segment, which might be a read error. This rearrangement joins TRBV29-1 to TRBJ1-1, with unresolved D. The CDR3 is made up of 10 amino acids. CDR1 SQVTM and CDR2 ANQGSEA come from the germline V gene. Here the CDR3 reads CSGSNIEAFF. The CDR3 DNA is TGCAGCGGATCGAACATTGAAGCTTTCTTT.

Details on this clonotype: A read error may account for a junction end that differs from germline. This sequence joins TRBV11-2 and TRBJ2-1; D is possibly TRBD2 (5 bases). Germline assignment: CDR1 SGHAT and CDR2 FQNNGV. The CDR3 loop spans 14 amino acids. In nucleotides, the CDR3 is TGTGCAAGCAGTCCGGACTCGGGGTATATGGAGCAGTTCTTC. This gives the protein CASSPDSGYMEQFF.

Turning to this clonotype: A junction boundary mismatches the germline segment, possibly from a read error. This chain joins TRBV11-2 and TRBJ2-1; possible D gene TRBD2, 5 bases. The CDR3 is 16 residues long. Per the germline V gene, CDR1 is SGHAT and CDR2 is FQNNGV. CDR3 amino acids: CASSRWTCGLDNVQFF. In DNA form, the CDR3 reads TGTGCCAGCAGCCGGTGGACTTGCGGGTTAGATAATGTGCAGTTCTTC.

This clonotype came up once. A single base separates this from a much larger clone, so it may be a read error. The chain carries TRBV7-8 and TRBJ2-3; D gene unclear. Judging by the DNA end, TRBJ1-5 fits better; the J call may be wrong. Germline V gene data show CDR1 as SGHVS and CDR2 as FQNEAQ. The CDR3 is 14 residues long. The CDR3 bases are TGTGCCAGCAGCTGGCGGGAGTGGGCAGATACGCAGCATTTT. It yields the protein CASSWREWADTQHF.

This clonotype was observed a few times. Because the CDR3 is missing its conserved closing phenylalanine or tryptophan, this is likely a read error. The chain employs TRBV13 and TRBJ1-1, with D hard to call. Trimming pared 3 bases from V and 4 bases from J, leaving 15 bases between. From germline, CDR1 is PRHDT and CDR2 FYEKMQ (reference sequence). This CDR3 is built from 15 residues. The CDR3 coding sequence is TGTGCCAGCAGCTTCTGGGAAGCCGGCGGCACTGAAGCTTTCTCT. It specifies CASSFWEAGGTEAFS.

The table lists this clonotype with many counts. The rearrangement uses TRBV29-1 and TRBJ1-2; TRBD1 agrees at 10 bases. This CDR3 comprises 15 residues. The V gene's germline CDR1 is SQVTM and CDR2 ANQGSEA. V trimming: 3 bases; J trimming: 5 bases; junction bases outside the gene matches: 9. The CDR3 sequence is CSVEMGQGQGYGYTF. The CDR3 DNA follows: TGCAGCGTTGAGATGGGACAGGGACAGGGGTATGGCTACACCTTC.

A note on this clonotype: A much larger clone differs from this one at a single base, so this may be a read error. The genes are TRBV12-3 or TRBV12-4 and TRBJ1-1; a possible D gene is TRBD1 (5 bases). This CDR3 spans 14 amino acids. CDR3 region: CAPPGADMNIEAFF. CDR3 DNA sequence: TGTGCCCCCCCCGGGGCAGATATGAACATTGAAGCTTTCTTT.

This clonotype has a count of ten or more. V gene TRBV6-5 combines with J gene TRBJ1-6; 7 bases match TRBD1. From germline, CDR1 is MNHEY and CDR2 SVGAGI. J was trimmed by 4 bases and V by 1 base; bases with no gene match: 10. The CDR3 length is 18 residues. The DNA for the CDR3 is TGTGCCAGCAGTTACTGGGGGGGCAGGGGGTCTTATAATTCACCCCTCCACTTT. The encoded protein is CASSYWGGRGSYNSPLHF.

This clonotype showed up many times. V usage is TRBV5-1 and J usage is TRBJ2-1, with D tentatively TRBD1 or TRBD2 (5 bases each). Germline-derived CDR1 and CDR2 are SGHRS and YFSETQ. The V end was cut by 0 bases, the J end by 6 bases, with 16 bases between. The length of the CDR3 is 16 residues. The CDR3 is CASSLEGQAAGNEQFF. CDR3 DNA sequence: TGCGCCAGCAGCTTGGAGGGGCAGGCGGCGGGCAATGAGCAGTTCTTC.

The chain employs TRBV10-3 and TRBJ2-1; 11 nucleotides match TRBD2. V gave up 9 bases and J gave up 6 bases; unmatched junction bases: 4. Germline CDR1 ENHRY, CDR2 SYGVKD. CDR3 length: 13 amino acids. Written as DNA, the CDR3 is TGTGCCATGGGACTAGCGGAAGTCAATGAGCAGTTCTTC. Translated, it gives CAMGLAEVNEQFF.

This clonotype was observed a single time. No conserved phenylalanine or tryptophan ends this CDR3, so it is likely a read error. The chain recombines TRBV29-1 with TRBJ2-3; TRBD2 matches at 8 bases. J was trimmed by 7 bases and V by 5 bases; bases with no gene match: 14. Germline V gives CDR1 SQVTM, CDR2 ANQGSEA. CDR3 length: 15 amino acids. The CDR3 region is CSVHSGGINLYTQYL. CDR3 in DNA: TGCAGCGTTCACTCGGGGGGGATTAACCTCTATACGCAGTATTTG.